The 22 T cell receptor beta chains below come from one sample, sequenced in a study of control samples from healthy donors and cancer patients. Clones were sequenced by immunoSEQ multiplex PCR, and TCRdb holds only the in-frame ones, with some missing. The table includes under 450,000 clones, around 90% detected once. The sample comprised PBMCs. Source of these receptors: a man between 35 and 55 years old with head and neck cancer.

J is TRBJ2-3 and V is TRBV7-3; perhaps TRBD1 as D (5 bases). Trimming removed 2 bases from V and 5 bases from J, with 11 bases in between. The CDR3 sequence is 14 residues long. In germline, CDR1 is SGHTA, CDR2 FQGTGA. The DNA of the CDR3 is TGTGCCAGCAGCTTATCTGACAGAGGAGATACGCAGTATTTT. This sequence encodes CASSLSDRGDTQYF.

This clone has only a few counts. The chain has TRBV19 and TRBJ1-2; D remains ambiguous. The CDR3 length is 13 residues. Germline V CDR1 and CDR2: LNHDA, SQIVND (reference sequence). With 4 bases removed from V and 4 bases from J, the gap between germline ends came to 10 bases. In DNA form, the CDR3 reads TGTGCCAGTAGTAGCAACGAGGCCTATGGCTACACCTTC. Its translation is CASSSNEAYGYTF.

The chain is built from TRBV28 and TRBJ2-3; D is unclear. V was trimmed by 2 bases and J by 2 bases, leaving 5 bases between them. The germline gives CDR1 MDHEN, CDR2 SYDVKM. This CDR3 has 13 residues. CDR3 region: CASSLTDTDTQYF. The CDR3 nucleotides are TGTGCCAGCAGTTTAACCGACACAGATACGCAGTATTTT.

The rearrangement joins TRBV4-1 to TRBJ1-1, with D unclear. Between the trimmed V and J ends, which lost 1 base and 1 base, there was a span of 7 bases. The germline V gene encodes CDR1 MGHRA and CDR2 YSYEKL. This CDR3 is 14 amino acids long. In nucleotides, the CDR3 is TGCGCCAGCAGCCAAGGCCCGAAGAACACTGAAGCTTTCTTT. It specifies CASSQGPKNTEAFF.

A note on this clone: Within the sample, other DNA sequences also encode this same CDR3. The J gene is TRBJ1-2, the V gene TRBV28; 7 bases fit TRBD1. Germline V gene data show CDR1 as MDHEN and CDR2 as SYDVKM. The CDR3 is 13 residues long. The J segment lost 5 bases and the V segment lost 5 bases, leaving 5 bases of the junction unmatched. The CDR3 nucleotides are TGTGCCAGCAGTCTTGACAGGGATTATGGCTACACCTTC. Protein product: CASSLDRDYGYTF.

The J gene is TRBJ2-2, the V gene TRBV7-3; 7 nucleotides align to TRBD1. In germline, CDR1 is SGHTA, CDR2 FQGTGA. The CDR3 contains 13 residues. The V and J ends lost 5 bases and 8 bases, in that order; junction bases with no gene match: 5. CDR3 residues: CASSPTTGGELFF. Here the CDR3 DNA reads TGTGCCAGCAGCCCGACGACAGGGGGGGAGCTGTTTTTT.

The chain has TRBV6-5 and TRBJ2-7, with D possibly TRBD2 on 5 matching bases. V dropped 5 bases and J dropped 2 bases, with 16 bases sitting between them. Germline assignment: CDR1 MNHEY and CDR2 SVGAGI. The CDR3 totals 15 residues. The chain's CDR3 is CASSQQLGPAYEQYF. The CDR3 DNA reads TGTGCCAGCAGTCAACAACTAGGGCCCGCCTACGAGCAGTACTTC.

This chain joins TRBV14 and TRBJ1-1; D ambiguous. Germline V gene lookup returns CDR1 SGHDN and CDR2 FVKESK. V lost 1 base to trimming and J lost 1 base, with 7 bases between them. The CDR3 covers 14 residues. The CDR3 nucleotides are TGTGCCAGCAGCCAAGCCCGAAGGAACACTGAAGCTTTCTTT. It is translated as CASSQARRNTEAFF.

This chain uses TRBV5-8 with TRBJ2-1, with TRBD2 as a possible D gene (6 bases). Trimming removed 4 bases at V and 4 bases at J, with 9 bases between. Per the germline V gene, CDR1 is SGHTS and CDR2 is YDEGEE. CDR3 length equals 13 residues. This CDR3 reads CASSVGLYNEQFF. CDR3 in DNA: TGTGCCAGCAGCGTGGGACTTTACAATGAGCAGTTCTTC.

V gene TRBV6-2 or TRBV6-3 combines with J gene TRBJ1-6, with TRBD1 identical over 9 bases. Germline V gene sequence: CDR1 MNHEY, CDR2 SVGEGT. The CDR3 runs to 16 residues. J was trimmed by 7 bases and V by 4 bases; bases with no gene match: 8. In nucleotides, the CDR3 is TGTGCCAGCAGTTCCTCCGGGACAGGGACAAATTCACCCCTCCACTTT. It is translated as CASSSSGTGTNSPLHF.

The rearrangement uses TRBV19 and TRBJ1-5, with D uncertain. The ends were cut back, 7 bases at V and 3 bases at J, with 13 bases in the middle. CDR1 LNHDA and CDR2 SQIVND come from the germline V gene (reference sequence). The CDR3 is 14 amino acids. CDR3 nucleotide sequence: TGTGCCAGTACCGATCTAAGCATCAATCAGCCCCAGCATTTT. The encoded protein is CASTDLSINQPQHF.

V and J are TRBV5-1 and TRBJ2-7; TRBD2 agrees at 8 bases. Germline V CDR1 and CDR2: SGHRS, YFSETQ. The trim removed 3 bases at V and 2 bases at J, leaving 4 bases unmatched. The CDR3 consists of 14 residues. DNA of the CDR3: TGCGCCAGCAGCTATCGGGAGGGCACCTACGAGCAGTACTTC. This codes for CASSYREGTYEQYF.

J is TRBJ1-6 and V is TRBV19, with D uncertain. CDR3 length: 14 residues. V was trimmed by 0 bases and J by 5 bases, leaving 5 bases between them. Germline CDR1 and CDR2: LNHDA and SQIVND (reference sequence). The CDR3 here is CASSIEGNNSPLHF. The CDR3 bases are TGTGCCAGTAGTATAGAGGGAAATAATTCACCCCTCCACTTT.

The chain employs TRBV7-9 and TRBJ2-7; D unclear. Between the trimmed V and J ends, which lost 5 bases and 0 bases, there was a span of 14 bases. Looked up from germline, CDR1 is SEHNR and CDR2 is FQNEAQ (reference sequence). The CDR3 contains 15 residues. The CDR3 loop reads CASSPDGLSSYEQYF. CDR3 sequence (DNA): TGTGCCAGCAGCCCAGACGGCTTGAGCTCCTACGAGCAGTACTTC.

This chain joins TRBV19 and TRBJ2-2, with D unclear. The CDR3 spans 17 residues. V gave up 0 bases and J gave up 8 bases, with 19 bases separating them. CDR1 and CDR2 (germline): LNHDA, SQIVND (reference sequence). The CDR3 sequence is CASSIEVLSAAWGELFF. The DNA for the CDR3 is TGTGCCAGTAGTATAGAAGTTCTAAGTGCGGCTTGGGGGGAGCTGTTTTTT.

The chain uses TRBV7-2 and TRBJ2-2; tentatively, D is TRBD2 (6 bases). Germline CDR1 and CDR2: SGHTA and FQGNSA. Trimming cost V 5 bases and J 0 bases, with 10 bases left between them. This CDR3 has 15 residues. The CDR3 protein is CASSRDWTNTGELFF. CDR3 DNA: TGTGCCAGCAGCCGGGACTGGACGAACACCGGGGAGCTGTTTTTT.

V is TRBV28 and J is TRBJ2-7, with D hard to call. The CDR3 extends over 15 amino acids. CDR1 is MDHEN and CDR2 is SYDVKM in the germline V gene. With 4 bases removed from V and 2 bases from J, the gap between germline ends came to 15 bases. CDR3 protein: CASSSPVEYTYEQYF. The DNA of the CDR3 is TGTGCCAGCAGTTCACCGGTGGAATACACCTACGAGCAGTACTTC.

This sequence joins TRBV5-4 and TRBJ2-2; D gene ambiguous. This CDR3 contains 13 residues. CDR1 and CDR2 (germline): SGHNT, YYREEE (reference sequence). Trimming removed 7 bases at V and 2 bases at J, with 9 bases between. In DNA form, the CDR3 reads TGTGCCAGCGGGTCAGGAAACACCGGGGAGCTGTTTTTT. Protein: CASGSGNTGELFF.

The V call is TRBV19, the J call TRBJ1-1; 8 nucleotides align to TRBD1. This CDR3 has 15 amino acids. V was clipped by 4 bases and J by 1 base; unmatched bases: 5. Per the germline V gene, CDR1 is LNHDA and CDR2 is SQIVND (reference sequence). The CDR3 sequence: CASSTTGTGNTEAFF. CDR3 coding DNA: TGTGCCAGTAGTACCACCGGGACAGGGAACACTGAAGCTTTCTTT.

The V and J genes are TRBV5-4 and TRBJ2-3, with 8 positions matching TRBD2. J lost 2 bases, V lost 3 bases, and 5 bases had no gene match. In germline, CDR1 is SGHNT, CDR2 YYREEE (reference sequence). This CDR3 is 15 amino acids long. The CDR3 here is CASSSGGGTTDTQYF. The CDR3 DNA follows: TGTGCCAGCAGCTCCGGCGGGGGGACCACAGATACGCAGTATTTT.

This chain connects TRBV27 to TRBJ2-1; D gene unclear. Germline assignment: CDR1 MNHEY and CDR2 SMNVEV (reference sequence). The CDR3 consists of 13 residues. Trimming stripped 5 bases from V and 9 bases from J, with 14 bases between. CDR3 amino acids: CASSTELTGEQFF. In DNA form, the CDR3 reads TGTGCCAGCAGTACAGAGCTGACGGGTGAGCAGTTCTTC.

V is TRBV18 and J is TRBJ2-2; the D is unclear. Germline V lookup: CDR1 KGHSH, CDR2 LQKENI. Between the trimmed V and J ends, which lost 2 bases and 5 bases, there was a span of 15 bases. This CDR3 comprises 16 residues. The CDR3 nucleotides are TGTGCCAGCTCACCAGGTGAAGGCGTTCGGACCGGGGAGCTGTTTTTT. Residues: CASSPGEGVRTGELFF.